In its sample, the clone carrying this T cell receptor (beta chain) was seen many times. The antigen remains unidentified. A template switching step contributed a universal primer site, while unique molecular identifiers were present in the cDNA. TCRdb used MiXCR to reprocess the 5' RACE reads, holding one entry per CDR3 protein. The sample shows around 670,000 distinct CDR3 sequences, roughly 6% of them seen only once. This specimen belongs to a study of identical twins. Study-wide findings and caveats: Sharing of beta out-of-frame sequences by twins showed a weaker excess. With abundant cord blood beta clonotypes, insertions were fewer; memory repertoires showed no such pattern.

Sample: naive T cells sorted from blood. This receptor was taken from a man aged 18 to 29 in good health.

Written as DNA, the CDR3 is TGTGCTAGTGGTCCCGATGGCAAAAACATTCAGTACTTC. Its protein product is CASGPDGKNIQYF. The J gene is TRBJ2-4, the V gene TRBV12-5; D uncertain. The V end was cut by 5 bases, the J end by 3 bases, with 8 bases between. This CDR3 is built from 13 residues. Looked up from germline, CDR1 is LGHNT and CDR2 is FRNRAP.